These T cell receptor beta chains were read from a single sample in a study of coeliac disease. The protocol was immunoSEQ multiplex PCR, while the TCRdb copy is restricted to in-frame clones and leaves out a portion. In the table there are about 3,700 clones, 69% of which are singletons. The sequenced sample consisted of intraepithelial lymphocytes from the gut. Source of these receptors: a man under 40 with celiac disease. The CDR3 runs from the conserved cysteine through the conserved F or W. A D gene is named only where the DNA matches it firmly. Clone size is shown for a subset of rows, as once, few, many or a class of expanded clone.

V gene	clone size	J gene	D gene	CDR3 protein	CDR3 DNA
TRBV9	-	TRBJ2-1	TRBD2	CASSVVSLAGIEQFF	TGTGCCAGCAGCGTAGTGTCACTAGCGGGAATTGAGCAGTTCTTC
TRBV13	-	TRBJ1-6	TRBD1	CASSTGQGGSPLHF	TGTGCCAGCAGCACGGGACAGGGCGGTTCACCCCTCCACTTT
TRBV13	-	TRBJ2-1	-	CASSYRESYNEQFF	TGTGCCAGCAGCTACAGGGAGTCCTACAATGAGCAGTTCTTC
TRBV6-5	-	TRBJ1-5	TRBD1	CASSYRGTGGNQPQHF	TGTGCCAGCAGTTACCGAGGGACAGGGGGCAATCAGCCCCAGCATTTT
TRBV6-1	-	TRBJ1-6	-	CASILSIQGNSPLHF	TGTGCCAGCATTCTCTCAATTCAGGGCAATTCACCCCTCCACTTT
TRBV7-6	-	TRBJ2-2	TRBD2	CASDGAGGTGELFF	TGTGCCAGCGACGGGGCGGGGGGCACCGGGGAGCTGTTTTTT
TRBV6-1	-	TRBJ2-2	-	CASSEAGDTGELFF	TGTGCCAGCAGTGAAGCAGGGGACACCGGGGAGCTGTTTTTT
TRBV7-9	few	TRBJ2-7	-	CASSVGGYEQYF	TGTGCCAGCAGCGTCGGTGGCTACGAGCAGTACTTC
TRBV20-1	-	TRBJ2-3	-	CSARVDSPF	TGCAGTGCTAGAGTGGACTCCCCATTT
TRBV6-5	-	TRBJ1-2	-	CASSPGGYGYTF	TGTGCCAGCAGTCCCGGCGGCTATGGCTACACCTTC
TRBV6-5	few	TRBJ1-1	-	CASSPTYAGPEAFF	TGTGCCAGCAGTCCAACTTACGCGGGGCCTGAAGCTTTCTTT
TRBV5-1	-	TRBJ2-2	TRBD2	CASSFLADNTGELFF	TGCGCCAGCAGCTTCCTAGCGGATAACACCGGGGAGCTGTTTTTT
TRBV6-6	-	TRBJ2-7	TRBD1	CASSYQGVGQQYF	TGTGCCAGCAGTTACCAGGGGGTGGGGCAGCAGTACTTC
TRBV7-9	-	TRBJ2-2	-	CASSSTRDTGDTGELFF	TGTGCCAGCAGCTCAACCCGGGACACCGGGGACACCGGGGAGCTGTTTTTT